What follows are 9 T cell receptor beta chains derived from one specimen sequenced in a study of blood T cell repertoires in COVID-19. TCRdb keeps only in-frame clones here, not all; method: immunoSEQ multiplex PCR. The top ten hold around 3.5% of the sample, which has around 200,000 clones, around 85% seen once. The sample taken for sequencing was PBMCs or T cells enriched from blood (not recorded which). Every receptor here comes from a woman aged 25 to 39 who had recovered from COVID-19.

V gene TRBV6-6 combines with J gene TRBJ2-7; 9 bases align to TRBD2. Germline CDR1 and CDR2: MNHNY and SVGAGI (reference sequence). V shed 7 bases and J 3 bases; nucleotides not matched to a gene: 10. This CDR3 contains 15 residues. CDR3 region: CASTPGGAGGYEQYF. The CDR3 DNA is TGTGCCAGCACCCCCGGGGGAGCGGGAGGCTACGAGCAGTACTTC.

The chain combines TRBV20-1 with TRBJ2-3; 8 nucleotides line up with TRBD1. The V segment lost 3 bases and the J segment 2 bases; nucleotides outside the gene matches: 10. The germline V gene encodes CDR1 DFQATT and CDR2 SNEGSKA (reference sequence). This CDR3 contains 16 residues. As DNA, the CDR3 is TGCAGTGCTAGTGATAGGAGGACAGGGTCCACAGATACGCAGTATTTT. Translation gives CSASDRRTGSTDTQYF.

This clone was detected only once. The chain uses TRBV5-1 and TRBJ2-7; D uncertain. V lost 2 bases to trimming and J lost 2 bases, with 14 bases between them. The CDR3 length is 15 residues. Germline assignment: CDR1 SGHRS and CDR2 YFSETQ. CDR3: CASSFASEFPYEQYF. CDR3 sequence (DNA): TGCGCCAGCAGCTTTGCCTCAGAATTCCCCTACGAGCAGTACTTC.

This clone was detected once. The chain carries TRBV5-8 and TRBJ2-7; maybe TRBD2 (6 bases). V shed 2 bases and J shed 2 bases, with 8 bases lying between them. This CDR3 is 13 amino acids long. Looked up from germline, CDR1 is SGHTS and CDR2 is YDEGEE. For the CDR3, the DNA is TGTGCCAGCAGCTTTGGGGGGACCTACGAGCAGTACTTC. This sequence encodes CASSFGGTYEQYF.

This sequence joins TRBV30 and TRBJ1-1; D is uncertain. V was cut by 0 bases and J by 10 bases, with 15 bases left in between. This CDR3 contains 13 residues. Germline assignment: CDR1 GTSNPN and CDR2 SVGIG (reference sequence). Here the CDR3 DNA reads TGTGCCTGGAGTGTACGGAGAGCCGGTGGAGCTTTCTTT. Its protein product is CAWSVRRAGGAFF.

The J gene is TRBJ1-2, the V gene TRBV6-5, with 8 nucleotides matching TRBD1. Losses at the gene ends were 7 bases for V and 6 bases for J; bases not matched to a gene: 4. This CDR3 region has 12 residues. Germline values: CDR1 MNHEY, CDR2 SVGAGI. The CDR3 spells CASKPGQDGYTF. The CDR3 DNA follows: TGTGCCAGCAAACCGGGACAGGATGGCTACACCTTC.

The J gene is TRBJ1-1, the V gene TRBV5-1; TRBD1 matches 9 bases. The CDR3 is 14 amino acids. V lost 1 base, J lost 6 bases, and 4 bases stayed unmatched. From germline, CDR1 is SGHRS and CDR2 YFSETQ. This CDR3 reads CASSLSGQGPEAFF. DNA for the CDR3: TGCGCCAGCAGCTTGTCGGGACAGGGCCCTGAAGCTTTCTTT. The full variable domain, completed using reference TRBV5-1 and TRBJ1-1, is KAGVTQTPRYLIKTRGQQVTLSCSPISGHRSVSWYQQTPGQGLQFLFEYFSETQRNKGNFPGRFSGRQFSNSRSEMNVSTLELGDSALYLCASSLSGQGPEAFFGQGTRLTVV.

This chain joins TRBV24-1 and TRBJ2-5; 8 bases line up with TRBD2. The CDR3 is 16 amino acids. CDR1 KGHDR and CDR2 SFDVKD come from the germline V gene. V was clipped by 5 bases and J by 4 bases; unmatched bases: 11. The CDR3, as DNA: TGTGCCACCAGTGGTTCATCTAGCGGGTGGTCAGAGACCCAGTACTTC. It translates to CATSGSSSGWSETQYF.

The CDR3 coding sequence is TGTGCCAGTAGTCCAGGGGCGCTTAGGACCCACGAGCAGTACTTC. It translates to CASSPGALRTHEQYF. This rearrangement joins TRBV19 to TRBJ2-7; TRBD1 might be the D (6 bases). V was clipped by 5 bases and J by 5 bases, with 19 bases between them. CDR1 and CDR2 from the germline V gene are LNHDA and SQIVND (reference sequence). The CDR3 is 15 residues long.